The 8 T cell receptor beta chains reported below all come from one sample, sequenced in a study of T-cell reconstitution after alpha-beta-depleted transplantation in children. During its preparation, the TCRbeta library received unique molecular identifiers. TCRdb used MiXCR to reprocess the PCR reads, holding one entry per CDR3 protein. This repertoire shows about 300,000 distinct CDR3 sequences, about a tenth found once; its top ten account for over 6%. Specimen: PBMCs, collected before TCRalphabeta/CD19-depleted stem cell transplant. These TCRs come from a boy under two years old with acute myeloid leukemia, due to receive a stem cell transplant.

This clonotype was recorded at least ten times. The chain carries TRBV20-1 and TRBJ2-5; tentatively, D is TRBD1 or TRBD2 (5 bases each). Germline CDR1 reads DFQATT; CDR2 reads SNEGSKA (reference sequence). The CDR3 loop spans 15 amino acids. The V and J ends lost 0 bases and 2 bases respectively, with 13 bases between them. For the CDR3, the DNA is TGCAGTGCTAGAGATCTGGGGACGGGTCAAGAGACCCAGTACTTC. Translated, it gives CSARDLGTGQETQYF.

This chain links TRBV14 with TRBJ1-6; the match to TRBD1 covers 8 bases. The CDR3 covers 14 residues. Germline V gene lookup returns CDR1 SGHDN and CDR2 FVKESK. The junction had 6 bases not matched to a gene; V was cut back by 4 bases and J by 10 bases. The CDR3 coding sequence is TGTGCCAGCAGCCTCGGACAGGGATGGTCACCCCTCCACTTT. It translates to CASSLGQGWSPLHF. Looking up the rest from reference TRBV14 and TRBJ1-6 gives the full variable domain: EAGVTQFPSHSVIEKGQTVTLRCDPISGHDNLYWYRRVMGKEIKFLLHFVKESKQDESGMPNNRFLAERTGGTYSTLKVQPAELEDSGVYFCASSLGQGWSPLHFGNGTRLTVT.

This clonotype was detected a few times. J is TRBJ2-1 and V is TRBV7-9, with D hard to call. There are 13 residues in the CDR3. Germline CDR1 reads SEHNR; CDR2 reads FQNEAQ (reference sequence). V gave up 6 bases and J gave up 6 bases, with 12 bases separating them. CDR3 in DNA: TGTGCCAGCAGTGAAGTAGCTACCAATGAGCAGTTCTTC. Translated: CASSEVATNEQFF.

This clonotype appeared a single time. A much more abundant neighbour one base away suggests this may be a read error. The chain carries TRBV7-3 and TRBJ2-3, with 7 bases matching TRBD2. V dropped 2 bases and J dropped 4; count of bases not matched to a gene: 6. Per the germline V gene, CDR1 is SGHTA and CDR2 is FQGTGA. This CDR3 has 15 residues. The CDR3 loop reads CASSLAGVMSDTQYF. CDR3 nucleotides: TGTGCCAGCAGCTTAGCGGGAGTGATGTCAGATACGCAGTATTTT.

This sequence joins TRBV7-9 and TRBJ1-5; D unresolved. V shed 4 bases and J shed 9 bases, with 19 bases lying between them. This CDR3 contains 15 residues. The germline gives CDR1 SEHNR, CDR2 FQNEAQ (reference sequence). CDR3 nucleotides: TGTGCCAGCAGCTCAGACTCGACATCATGGCGGCCCCAGCATTTT. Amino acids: CASSSDSTSWRPQHF. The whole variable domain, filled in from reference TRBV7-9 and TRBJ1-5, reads DTGVSQNPRHKITKRGQNVTFRCDPISEHNRLYWYRQTLGQGPEFLTYFQNEAQLEKSRLLSDRFSAERPKGSFSTLEIQRTEQGDSAMYLCASSSDSTSWRPQHFGDGTRLSIL.

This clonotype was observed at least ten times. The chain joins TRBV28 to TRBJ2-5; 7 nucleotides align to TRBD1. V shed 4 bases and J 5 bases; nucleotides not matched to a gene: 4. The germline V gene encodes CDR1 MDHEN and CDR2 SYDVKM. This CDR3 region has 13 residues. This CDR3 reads CASSSIRGETQYF. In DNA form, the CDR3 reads TGTGCCAGCAGTTCGATCAGGGGGGAGACCCAGTACTTC.

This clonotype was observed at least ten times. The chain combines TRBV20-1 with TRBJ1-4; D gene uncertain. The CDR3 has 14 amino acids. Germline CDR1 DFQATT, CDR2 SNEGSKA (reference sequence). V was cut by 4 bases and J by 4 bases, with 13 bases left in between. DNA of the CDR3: TGCAGTGCTACAAGGGTACAGCGTAATGAAAAACTGTTTTTT. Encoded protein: CSATRVQRNEKLFF.

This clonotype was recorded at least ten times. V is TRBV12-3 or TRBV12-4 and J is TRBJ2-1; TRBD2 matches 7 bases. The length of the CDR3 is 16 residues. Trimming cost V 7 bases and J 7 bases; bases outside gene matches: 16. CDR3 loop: CASISGGWLGGNEQFF. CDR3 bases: TGTGCCAGCATTTCGGGGGGTTGGCTCGGTGGAAATGAGCAGTTCTTC.